One and the same sample provided the 2 T cell receptor beta chains below, sequenced in a study of T cells of healthy individuals. TCRdb reprocessed the 5' RACE reads via MiXCR and lists one record per CDR3 protein. The sample contains about 96,000 distinct CDR3 sequences, 17% of which appear only once. These receptors all stem from a human donor in good health.

V usage is TRBV10-3 and J usage is TRBJ1-1, with 11 bases lining up with TRBD1. CDR1 is ENHRY and CDR2 is SYGVKD in the germline V gene. V gave up 6 bases and J gave up 1 base; unmatched junction bases: 4. CDR3 length: 15 amino acids. The CDR3 region is CAIRNGQGANTEAFF. The CDR3 DNA reads TGTGCCATCAGAAACGGACAGGGGGCGAACACTGAAGCTTTCTTT.

The chain is built from TRBV7-2 and TRBJ2-3, with D unresolved. V lost 5 bases, J lost 2 bases, and 11 bases lay in between. The length of the CDR3 is 14 residues. The germline CDR1 and CDR2 sequences are SGHTA and FQGNSA. The CDR3 bases are TGTGCCAGCAGCCGCCGTCCCTCCACAGATACGCAGTATTTT. Its protein product is CASSRRPSTDTQYF.